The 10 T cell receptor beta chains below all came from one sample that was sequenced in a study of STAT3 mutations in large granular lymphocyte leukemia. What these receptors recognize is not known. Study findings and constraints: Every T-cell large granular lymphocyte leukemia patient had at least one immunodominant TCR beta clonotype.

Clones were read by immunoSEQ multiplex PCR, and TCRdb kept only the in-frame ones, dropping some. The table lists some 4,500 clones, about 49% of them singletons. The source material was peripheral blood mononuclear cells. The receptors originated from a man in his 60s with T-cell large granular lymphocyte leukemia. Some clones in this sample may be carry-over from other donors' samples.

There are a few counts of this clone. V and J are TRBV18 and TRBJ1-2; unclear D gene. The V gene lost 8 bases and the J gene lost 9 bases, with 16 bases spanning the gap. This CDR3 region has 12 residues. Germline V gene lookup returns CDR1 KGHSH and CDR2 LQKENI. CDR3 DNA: TGTGCCAGCCCCGCATTGGCCTTGCGCTACACCTTC. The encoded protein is CASPALALRYTF. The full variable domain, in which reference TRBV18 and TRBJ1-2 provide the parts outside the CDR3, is NAGVMQNPRHLVRRRGQEARLRCSPMKGHSHVYWYRQLPEEGLKFMVYLQKENIIDESGMPKERFSAEFPKEGPSILRIQQVVRGDSAAYFCASPALALRYTFGSGTRLTVV.

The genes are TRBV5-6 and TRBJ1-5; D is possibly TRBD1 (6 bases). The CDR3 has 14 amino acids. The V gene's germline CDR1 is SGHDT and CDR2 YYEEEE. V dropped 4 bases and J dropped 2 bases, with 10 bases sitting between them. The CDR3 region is CASSLRTGNQPQHF. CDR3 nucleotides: TGTGCCAGCAGCCTCCGGACAGGCAATCAGCCCCAGCATTTT. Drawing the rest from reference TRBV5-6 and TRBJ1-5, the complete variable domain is DAGVTQSPTHLIKTRGQQVTLRCSPKSGHDTVSWYQQALGQGPQFIFQYYEEEERQRGNFPDRFSGHQFPNYSSELNVNALLLGDSALYLCASSLRTGNQPQHFGDGTRLSIL.

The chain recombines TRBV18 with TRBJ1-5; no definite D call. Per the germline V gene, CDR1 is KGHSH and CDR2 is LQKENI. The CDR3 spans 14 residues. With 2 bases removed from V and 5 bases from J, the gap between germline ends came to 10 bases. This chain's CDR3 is CASSPRAVDQPQHF. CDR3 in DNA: TGTGCCAGCTCACCAAGGGCGGTTGATCAGCCCCAGCATTTT.

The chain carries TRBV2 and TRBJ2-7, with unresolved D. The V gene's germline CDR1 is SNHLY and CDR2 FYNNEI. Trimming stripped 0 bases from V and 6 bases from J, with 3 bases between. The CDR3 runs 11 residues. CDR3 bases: TGTGCCAGCAGTGAAGCCCTCGAGCAGTACGTC. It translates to CASSEALEQYV.

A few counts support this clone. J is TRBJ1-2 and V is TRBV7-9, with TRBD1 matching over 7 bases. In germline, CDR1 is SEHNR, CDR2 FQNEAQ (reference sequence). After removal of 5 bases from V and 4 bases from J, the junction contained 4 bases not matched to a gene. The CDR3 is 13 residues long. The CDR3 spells CASSRDSSYGYTF. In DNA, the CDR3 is TGTGCCAGCAGCCGGGACAGTTCCTATGGCTACACCTTC.

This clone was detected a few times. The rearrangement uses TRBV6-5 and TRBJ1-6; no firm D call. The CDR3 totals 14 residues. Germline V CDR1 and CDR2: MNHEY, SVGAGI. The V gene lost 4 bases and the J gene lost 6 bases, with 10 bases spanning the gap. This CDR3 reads CASSWDGPNSPLHF. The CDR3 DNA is TGTGCCAGCAGTTGGGATGGCCCTAATTCACCCCTCCACTTT.

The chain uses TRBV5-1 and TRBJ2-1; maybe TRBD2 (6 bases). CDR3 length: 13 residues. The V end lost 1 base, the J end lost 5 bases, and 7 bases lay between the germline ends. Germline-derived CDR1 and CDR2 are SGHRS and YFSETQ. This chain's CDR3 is CASSLPGDNEQFF. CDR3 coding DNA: TGCGCCAGCAGCTTGCCGGGGGACAATGAGCAGTTCTTC. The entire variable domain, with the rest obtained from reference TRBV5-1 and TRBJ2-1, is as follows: KAGVTQTPRYLIKTRGQQVTLSCSPISGHRSVSWYQQTPGQGLQFLFEYFSETQRNKGNFPGRFSGRQFSNSRSEMNVSTLELGDSALYLCASSLPGDNEQFFGPGTRLTVL.

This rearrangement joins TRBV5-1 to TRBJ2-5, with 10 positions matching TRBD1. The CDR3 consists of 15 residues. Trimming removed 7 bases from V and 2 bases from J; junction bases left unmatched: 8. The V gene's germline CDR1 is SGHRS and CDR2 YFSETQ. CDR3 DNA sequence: TGCGCCAGCGCCGCCGGGACAGGGGCGCAAGAGACCCAGTACTTC. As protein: CASAAGTGAQETQYF.

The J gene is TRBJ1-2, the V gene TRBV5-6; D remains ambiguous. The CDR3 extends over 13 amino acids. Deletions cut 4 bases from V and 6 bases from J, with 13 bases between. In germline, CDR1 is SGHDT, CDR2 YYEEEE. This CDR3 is CASSRQAVDGYTF. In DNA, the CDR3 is TGTGCCAGCAGCCGTCAGGCGGTCGATGGCTACACCTTC.

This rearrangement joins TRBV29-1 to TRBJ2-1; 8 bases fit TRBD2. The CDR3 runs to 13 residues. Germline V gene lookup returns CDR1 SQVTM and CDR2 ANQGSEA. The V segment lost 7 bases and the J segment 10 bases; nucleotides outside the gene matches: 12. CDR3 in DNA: TGCAGCGGGAGCGGGGGCCCACTGTACGAGCAGTTCTTC. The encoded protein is CSGSGGPLYEQFF.